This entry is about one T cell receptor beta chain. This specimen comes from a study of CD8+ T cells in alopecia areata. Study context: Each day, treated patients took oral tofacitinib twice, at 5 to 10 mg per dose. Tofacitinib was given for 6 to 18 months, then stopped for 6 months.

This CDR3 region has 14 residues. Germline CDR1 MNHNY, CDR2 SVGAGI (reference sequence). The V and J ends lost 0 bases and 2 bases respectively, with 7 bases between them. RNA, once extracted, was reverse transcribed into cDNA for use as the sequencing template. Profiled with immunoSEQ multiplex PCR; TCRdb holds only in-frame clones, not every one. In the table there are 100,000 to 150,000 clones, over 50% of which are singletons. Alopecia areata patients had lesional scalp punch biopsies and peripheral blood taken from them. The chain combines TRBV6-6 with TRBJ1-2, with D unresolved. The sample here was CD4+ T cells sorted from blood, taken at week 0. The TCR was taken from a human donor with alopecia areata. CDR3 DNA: TGTGCCAGCAGTTACTCGAGCGGAAACTATGGCTACACCTTC. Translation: CASSYSSGNYGYTF.